Listed here are 2 T cell receptor beta chains from one sample, sequenced in a study of blood T cell repertoires in COVID-19. Generated by immunoSEQ multiplex PCR, the TCRdb table keeps only in-frame clones and is missing some. The sample has nearly 200,000 clones, roughly 81% seen once. Sequencing was carried out using peripheral blood. These receptors were taken from a woman in her 70s with active or convalescent COVID-19.

The genes are TRBV6-5 and TRBJ1-5; the D is unclear. There are 15 residues in the CDR3. In germline, CDR1 is MNHEY, CDR2 SVGAGI. The CDR3 sequence is CASQRKYYSNQPQHF. The CDR3 DNA reads as TGTGCATCCCAGAGGAAGTATTATAGCAATCAGCCCCAGCATTTT.

This clone was recorded only once. The genes are TRBV5-1 and TRBJ2-7, with 7 bases aligning to TRBD1. The ends lost 2 bases at V and 6 bases at J; junction bases unmatched: 17. CDR3 length: 17 amino acids. Germline V gives CDR1 SGHRS, CDR2 YFSETQ. CDR3 amino acids: CASSFVLVTGNPGEQYF. The CDR3 coding sequence is TGCGCCAGCAGCTTCGTGTTAGTGACAGGGAACCCGGGCGAGCAGTACTTC.